These 30 T cell receptor beta chains came from one sample sequenced in a study of blood T cell repertoires in COVID-19. Assay: immunoSEQ multiplex PCR; the TCRdb copy retains only in-frame clones and omits some. The sample contains under 200,000 clones, around four fifths of which appear only once. Sequenced material: peripheral blood. The receptors were gathered from a man in his sixties or seventies with acute or convalescent COVID-19.

This chain connects TRBV6-5 to TRBJ2-7; TRBD1 aligns across 11 bases. This CDR3 spans 14 amino acids. Germline trimming cut 10 bases from V and 3 bases from J; bases unmatched to any gene: 8. Germline V CDR1 and CDR2: MNHEY, SVGAGI. The CDR3 sequence: CAIASGQGVYEQYF. The CDR3 bases are TGTGCCATCGCATCGGGACAGGGGGTCTACGAGCAGTACTTC.

This chain joins TRBV12-3 or TRBV12-4 and TRBJ1-6; D is uncertain. The CDR3 has 12 amino acids. V dropped 6 bases and J dropped 11 bases, with 11 bases sitting between them. The CDR3 spells CASSRGPAPLHF. The CDR3 nucleotides are TGTGCCAGCAGCCGCGGGCCCGCACCCCTCCACTTT.

This clone is a singleton in its sample. The chain carries TRBV7-8 and TRBJ2-7; 9 nucleotides agree with TRBD2. The trim removed 1 base at V and 5 bases at J, leaving 9 bases unmatched. Germline values: CDR1 SGHVS, CDR2 FQNEAQ. This CDR3 is 16 amino acids long. In DNA, the CDR3 is TGTGCCAGCAGCTTAGTTTTTAGCGGGAGCGTCAACGAGCAGTACTTC. Amino acids: CASSLVFSGSVNEQYF.

The gene calls are TRBV24-1 and TRBJ1-1, with TRBD1 identical over 9 bases. This CDR3 has 20 amino acids. Germline CDR1 and CDR2: KGHDR and SFDVKD. J was trimmed by 4 bases and V by 3 bases; bases with no gene match: 20. The CDR3 sequence: CATSDRPHTRDRVGGTEAFF. The CDR3 DNA sequence: TGTGCCACCAGTGATCGCCCGCATACCCGGGACAGGGTGGGGGGCACTGAAGCTTTCTTT.

The J gene is TRBJ2-1, the V gene TRBV24-1, with TRBD2 identical over 9 bases. Trimming at V came to 3 bases and at J to 3 bases, leaving 2 bases not matched to a gene. CDR1 is KGHDR and CDR2 is SFDVKD in the germline V gene. The CDR3 is made up of 15 amino acids. DNA of the CDR3: TGTGCCACCAGTGATGTAGCGGGAGTCTACAATGAGCAGTTCTTC. This sequence encodes CATSDVAGVYNEQFF.

The rearrangement uses TRBV18 and TRBJ1-3; no clear D gene. V was clipped by 2 bases and J by 1 base, with 9 bases between them. Germline V gene lookup returns CDR1 KGHSH and CDR2 LQKENI. This CDR3 spans 15 amino acids. The CDR3: CASSPSLRSGNTIYF. CDR3 nucleotide sequence: TGTGCCAGCTCACCATCCCTCCGGTCTGGAAACACCATATATTTT.

This chain links TRBV29-1 with TRBJ1-1; 10 bases line up with TRBD1. Germline V gene lookup returns CDR1 SQVTM and CDR2 ANQGSEA. V was clipped by 6 bases and J by 2 bases; unmatched bases: 3. The CDR3 length is 13 residues. This CDR3 reads CSVGTGVNTEAFF. The CDR3 bases are TGCAGCGTGGGGACAGGGGTTAACACTGAAGCTTTCTTT. The full variable domain, its missing parts supplied by reference TRBV29-1 and TRBJ1-1, is SAVISQKPSRDICQRGTSLTIQCQVDSQVTMMFWYRQQPGQSLTLIATANQGSEATYESGFVIDKFPISRPNLTFSTLTVSNMSPEDSSIYLCSVGTGVNTEAFFGQGTRLTVV.

V and J are TRBV14 and TRBJ2-1; TRBD2 agrees at 15 bases. V gave up 4 bases and J gave up 4 bases; unmatched junction bases: 5. The CDR3 is 17 amino acids. The germline V gene encodes CDR1 SGHDN and CDR2 FVKESK. CDR3 amino acids: CASSRGLAGGLYNEQFF. DNA for the CDR3: TGTGCCAGCAGCCGGGGACTAGCGGGAGGTTTGTACAATGAGCAGTTCTTC.

This clone occurred many times. The V gene is TRBV3-1 (or the pseudogene TRBV3-2), the J gene TRBJ2-6; weak D call: TRBD2 (6 bases). The CDR3 is made up of 19 amino acids. Per germline, CDR1 LGHDT and CDR2 YNNKEL (reference sequence). The V end was cut by 1 base, the J end by 1 base, with 17 bases between. CDR3: CASSQVVGGWGSGANVLTF. The CDR3 DNA follows: TGTGCCAGCAGCCAAGTCGTCGGGGGATGGGGATCTGGGGCCAACGTCCTGACTTTC.

The chain joins TRBV6-5 to TRBJ1-4; perhaps TRBD1 as D (5 bases). V was clipped by 6 bases and J by 5 bases, with 7 bases between them. The CDR3 totals 12 residues. The germline CDR1 and CDR2 sequences are MNHEY and SVGAGI. The CDR3 DNA reads TGTGCCAGCAGACAGGTGAATGAAAAACTGTTTTTT. As protein: CASRQVNEKLFF.

The chain recombines TRBV24-1 with TRBJ1-2; D might be TRBD1 (6 bases). This CDR3 contains 14 residues. V was shortened by 4 bases and J by 7 bases, with 15 bases between the two germline ends. The germline V gene has CDR1 KGHDR and CDR2 SFDVKD. The CDR3 bases are TGTGCCACCAGTGACTCAACAGGGCTTGGTGGCTACACCTTC. This translates into CATSDSTGLGGYTF.

This chain joins TRBV5-1 and TRBJ2-7; D possibly corresponds to TRBD2 (5 bases). Germline V gives CDR1 SGHRS, CDR2 YFSETQ. This CDR3 is built from 11 residues. The V gene lost 2 bases and the J gene lost 6 bases, with 6 bases spanning the gap. The CDR3: CASSLGLEQYF. CDR3 nucleotide sequence: TGCGCCAGCAGCTTAGGACTCGAGCAGTACTTC.

The genes are TRBV30 and TRBJ2-7; weak D call: TRBD1 (5 bases). Between the trimmed V and J ends, which lost 1 base and 6 bases, there was a span of 10 bases. This CDR3 spans 12 amino acids. Germline-derived CDR1 and CDR2 are GTSNPN and SVGIG (reference sequence). The DNA for the CDR3 is TGTGCCTGGAGTGCCACAGGCGCCGAGCAGTACTTC. Its translation is CAWSATGAEQYF.

V usage is TRBV19 and J usage is TRBJ1-1, with TRBD1 matching 8 bases. This CDR3 region has 16 residues. Germline-derived CDR1 and CDR2 are LNHDA and SQIVND (reference sequence). Unmatched junction bases numbered 17, after V lost 7 bases and J lost 7 bases. The chain's CDR3 is CASNPLDRAPPFEAFF. Here the CDR3 DNA reads TGTGCCAGTAACCCCCTGGACAGGGCCCCTCCATTTGAAGCTTTCTTT.

The chain employs TRBV29-1 and TRBJ2-2; 11 nucleotides line up with TRBD2. This CDR3 is built from 15 residues. Germline V CDR1 and CDR2: SQVTM, ANQGSEA. The J segment lost 5 bases and the V segment lost 5 bases, leaving 7 bases of the junction unmatched. This CDR3 is CSVTLAGGGTGELFF. The DNA for the CDR3 is TGCAGCGTTACCCTAGCGGGGGGCGGGACCGGGGAGCTGTTTTTT.

CDR3 nucleotides: TGCGCCAGCAGCTTAGGGGGCACAACTGAAGCTTTCTTT. Residues: CASSLGGTTEAFF. V is TRBV5-1 and J is TRBJ1-1, with 7 bases lining up with TRBD1. This CDR3 is 13 amino acids long. With V trimmed by 2 bases and J by 5 bases, 3 bases remained unmatched. Germline CDR1 reads SGHRS; CDR2 reads YFSETQ.

This clone occurred once. The chain employs TRBV5-6 and TRBJ2-7; the match to TRBD1 covers 9 bases. The V gene end was trimmed by 3 bases and the J gene end by 7 bases; junction bases not matched to a gene: 11. CDR3 length: 15 residues. The V gene's germline CDR1 is SGHDT and CDR2 YYEEEE. The CDR3 here is CASSWTQGASREQYF. The CDR3 region has the DNA TGTGCCAGCAGCTGGACACAGGGGGCTTCGAGGGAGCAGTACTTC.

The count of this clone is one. The genes are TRBV7-2 and TRBJ2-5; 8 nucleotides match TRBD2. The CDR3 length is 16 residues. V shed 1 base and J 2 bases; nucleotides not matched to a gene: 6. CDR1 and CDR2 (germline): SGHTA, FQGNSA. DNA for the CDR3: TGTGCCAGCAGCTTAGGTGCGGGGGGATCGCAAGAGACCCAGTACTTC. The encoded protein is CASSLGAGGSQETQYF.

This clone was detected a few times. The V call is TRBV3-1 (or the pseudogene TRBV3-2), the J call TRBJ2-5; the D is unclear. Trimming pared 1 base from V and 1 base from J, leaving 7 bases between. Germline lookup yields CDR1 LGHDT and CDR2 YNNKEL (reference sequence). The CDR3 length is 14 residues. CDR3 amino acids: CASSQGFSQETQYF. In DNA, the CDR3 is TGTGCCAGCAGCCAAGGGTTTAGCCAAGAGACCCAGTACTTC.

The gene calls are TRBV19 and TRBJ2-4, with a weak D call TRBD2 (6 bases). V lost 1 base to trimming and J lost 1 base, with 11 bases between them. This CDR3 region has 16 residues. CDR1 is LNHDA and CDR2 is SQIVND in the germline V gene (reference sequence). Written as DNA, the CDR3 is TGTGCCAGTAGTATAGCAGGGACTCCCGCCAAAAACATTCAGTACTTC. This codes for CASSIAGTPAKNIQYF.

The chain has TRBV20-1 and TRBJ2-1; 7 nucleotides agree with TRBD2. J lost 10 bases, V lost 5 bases, and 8 bases had no gene match. CDR3 length equals 12 residues. Germline CDR1 and CDR2: DFQATT and SNEGSKA (reference sequence). The CDR3 spells CSARGLVGEQFF. CDR3 coding DNA: TGCAGTGCTCGTGGACTAGTCGGAGAGCAGTTCTTC.

V is TRBV6-5 and J is TRBJ1-1, with 10 bases matching TRBD1. CDR3 length: 15 amino acids. Looked up from germline, CDR1 is MNHEY and CDR2 is SVGAGI. The ends lost 6 bases at V and 6 bases at J; junction bases unmatched: 10. CDR3 coding DNA: TGTGCCAGCAGGACGGGACAGGGGATCTCTGCTGAAGCTTTCTTT. It is translated as CASRTGQGISAEAFF.

This clone was counted a single time. The V gene is TRBV6-5, the J gene TRBJ2-1; tentatively, D is TRBD2 (6 bases). The CDR3 runs to 15 residues. Germline-derived CDR1 and CDR2 are MNHEY and SVGAGI. The V and J ends lost 5 bases and 8 bases respectively, with 19 bases between them. The DNA for the CDR3 is TGTGCCAGCAGTCCCAGGAGGGTGGGTTTCGATGAGCAGTTCTTC. It is translated as CASSPRRVGFDEQFF.

This chain links TRBV19 with TRBJ2-3; tentative D call: TRBD1 (5 bases). The germline V and J ends were trimmed by 4 bases and 0 bases, with 8 bases remaining between them. The V gene's germline CDR1 is LNHDA and CDR2 SQIVND (reference sequence). The CDR3 is made up of 14 amino acids. The DNA for the CDR3 is TGTGCCAGTAGTAGCGACAGTAGCACAGATACGCAGTATTTT. Translating gives CASSSDSSTDTQYF.

V usage is TRBV2 and J usage is TRBJ2-3; TRBD1 is a possible D gene (5 bases). CDR1 SNHLY and CDR2 FYNNEI come from the germline V gene. The CDR3 has 16 residues. Trimming removed 8 bases from V and 6 bases from J, with 24 bases in between. CDR3: CASFPTAGIGADTQYF. In nucleotides, the CDR3 is TGTGCCAGCTTTCCAACAGCAGGGATAGGAGCGGATACGCAGTATTTT.

This clone appeared a few times. V and J are TRBV3-1 (or the pseudogene TRBV3-2) and TRBJ1-6; possible D gene TRBD1, 6 bases. Germline values: CDR1 LGHDT, CDR2 YNNKEL (reference sequence). V lost 1 base to trimming and J lost 7 bases, with 11 bases between them. The CDR3 has 15 residues. For the CDR3, the DNA is TGTGCCAGCAGCCAAGGGTTGGGGGCCAATTCACCCCTCCACTTT. It translates to CASSQGLGANSPLHF.

The chain carries TRBV20-1 and TRBJ1-5; D remains unclear. Germline CDR1 is DFQATT and CDR2 is SNEGSKA (reference sequence). CDR3 size: 13 residues. The V and J ends lost 3 bases and 8 bases respectively, with 14 bases between them. As DNA, the CDR3 is TGCAGTGCTAGTTTCGGGATCTCAGAGCCCCAGCATTTT. Protein: CSASFGISEPQHF.

CDR3 bases: TGTGCCAGCAGCATACAAGGGGGCGCTCTAGAGACCCAGTACTTC. It yields the protein CASSIQGGALETQYF. The J gene is TRBJ2-5, the V gene TRBV28; the match to TRBD1 covers 7 bases. This CDR3 has 15 residues. CDR1 is MDHEN, CDR2 SYDVKM, per germline. The trim removed 6 bases at V and 4 bases at J, leaving 11 bases unmatched.

The chain uses TRBV6-6 and TRBJ1-6; D is unresolved. The CDR3 length is 14 residues. Germline V gene lookup returns CDR1 MNHNY and CDR2 SVGAGI (reference sequence). V was pared by 1 base and J by 8 bases, with 9 bases between. This CDR3 reads CASSYWRGDSPLHF. The DNA of the CDR3 is TGTGCCAGCAGTTACTGGCGGGGAGATTCACCCCTCCACTTT.

The genes are TRBV6-1 and TRBJ2-5; tentatively, D is TRBD1 (6 bases). V was clipped by 3 bases and J by 6 bases, with 17 bases between them. This CDR3 comprises 15 residues. Germline CDR1 is MNHNS and CDR2 is SASEGT. As DNA, the CDR3 is TGTGCCAGCAGTGACGTAGCAGGGGAACTAAAGACCCAGTACTTC. Amino acid sequence: CASSDVAGELKTQYF.